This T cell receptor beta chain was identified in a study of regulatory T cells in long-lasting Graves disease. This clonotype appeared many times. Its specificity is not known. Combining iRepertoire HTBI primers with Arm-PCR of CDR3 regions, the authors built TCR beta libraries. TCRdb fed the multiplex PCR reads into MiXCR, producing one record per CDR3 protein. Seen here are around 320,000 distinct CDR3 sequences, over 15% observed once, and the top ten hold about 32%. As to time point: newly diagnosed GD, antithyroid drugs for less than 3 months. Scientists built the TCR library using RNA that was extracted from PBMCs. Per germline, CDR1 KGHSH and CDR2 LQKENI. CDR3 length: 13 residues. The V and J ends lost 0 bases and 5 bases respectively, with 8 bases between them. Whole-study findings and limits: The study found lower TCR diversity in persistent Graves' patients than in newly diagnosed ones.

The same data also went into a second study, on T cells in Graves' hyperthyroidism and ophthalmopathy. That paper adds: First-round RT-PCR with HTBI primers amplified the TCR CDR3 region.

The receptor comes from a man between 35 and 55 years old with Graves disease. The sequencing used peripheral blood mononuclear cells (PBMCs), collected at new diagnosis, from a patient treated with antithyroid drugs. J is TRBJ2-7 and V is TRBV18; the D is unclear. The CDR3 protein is CASSPPGFDEQYF. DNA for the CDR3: TGTGCCAGCTCACCACCTGGGTTCGACGAGCAGTACTTC.